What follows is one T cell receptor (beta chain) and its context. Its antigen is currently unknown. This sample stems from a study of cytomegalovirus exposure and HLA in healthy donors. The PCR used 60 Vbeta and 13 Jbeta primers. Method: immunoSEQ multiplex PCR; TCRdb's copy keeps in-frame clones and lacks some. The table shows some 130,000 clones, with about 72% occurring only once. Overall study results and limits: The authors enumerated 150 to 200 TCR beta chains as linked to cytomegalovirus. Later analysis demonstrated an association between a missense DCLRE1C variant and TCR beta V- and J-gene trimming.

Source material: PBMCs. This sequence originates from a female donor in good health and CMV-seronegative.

The CDR3 is CASSHSVKTYNEQFF. CDR3 nucleotides: TGTGCCAGCAGCCATAGCGTAAAGACCTACAATGAGCAGTTCTTC. The chain uses TRBV5-6 and TRBJ2-1; possible D gene TRBD2, 5 bases. Between the trimmed V and J ends, which lost 4 bases and 2 bases, there was a span of 13 bases. The CDR3 is 15 residues long. Germline V lookup: CDR1 SGHDT, CDR2 YYEEEE. Full variable domain (rest looked up from reference TRBV5-6 and TRBJ2-1): DAGVTQSPTHLIKTRGQQVTLRCSPKSGHDTVSWYQQALGQGPQFIFQYYEEEERQRGNFPDRFSGHQFPNYSSELNVNALLLGDSALYLCASSHSVKTYNEQFFGPGTRLTVL.